Listed below are T cell receptor beta chains from one sample, sequenced in a study of blood T cell repertoires in COVID-19. Some clones are missing from TCRdb's copy, which holds only in-frame ones; the method was immunoSEQ multiplex PCR. Found here are roughly 150,000 clones, 80% to 85% of them singletons; the top ten hold about 5.2%. Material for sequencing was PBMCs or T cells enriched from blood (not recorded which). The source is a man aged 65 to 85 who had been exposed to COVID-19. Each CDR3 is given with its conserved first and last residue. A D gene is named only where the DNA matches it firmly. Size is omitted from some rows. Given values are once, few, many or a class for expanded clones.

v_call	d_call	clone_size	j_call	cdr3_nt	cdr3_aa
TRBV19	.	.	TRBJ1-1	TGTGCCAGTAGTATTTTAGAGAACACTGAAGCTTTCTTT	CASSILENTEAFF
TRBV5-3	TRBD1	.	TRBJ2-7	TGTGCCAGAAGCTTGGGCAGGGGGCCCTACGAGCAGTACTTC	CARSLGRGPYEQYF
TRBV28	.	.	TRBJ2-7	TGTGCCAGCAAAAAAGCGGGTAGCTCCTACGAGCAGTACTTC	CASKKAGSSYEQYF
TRBV5-6	TRBD2	.	TRBJ2-3	TGTGCCAGCAGCTTGGGGGCTAGCGGGTTCTTAGATACGCAGTATTTT	CASSLGASGFLDTQYF
TRBV27	.	.	TRBJ1-3	TGTGCCAGCAGTTTAAACAGCCGCTCTGGAAACACCATATATTTT	CASSLNSRSGNTIYF
TRBV27	.	.	TRBJ1-5	TGTGCCAGCAGTTTACTGCCGGGTCAGCCCCAGCATTTT	CASSLLPGQPQHF
TRBV6-6	TRBD2	few	TRBJ2-1	TGTGCCAGCAGTCCCACTAGGCTCAGCGGGACGCCCCTAGGTAATGAGCAGTTCTTC	CASSPTRLSGTPLGNEQFF
TRBV6-5	.	once	TRBJ1-1	TGTGCCAGCAGGCCCGGACAGCTCATGAACACTGAAGCTTTCTTT	CASRPGQLMNTEAFF
TRBV3-1/TRBV3-2	.	.	TRBJ1-2	TGTGCCAGCAGCCTAGGGGATCAGGGCTACACCTTC	CASSLGDQGYTF
TRBV3-1/TRBV3-2	.	.	TRBJ1-2	TGTGCCATGGGGGGTGCCCCGGGGAGGTATGGCTACACCTTC	CAMGGAPGRYGYTF
TRBV5-1	TRBD2	.	TRBJ2-3	TGCGCCAGCAGCTTGGGTGGCGGGAGTAGAACAGATACGCAGTATTTT	CASSLGGGSRTDTQYF
TRBV5-8	TRBD1	.	TRBJ1-5	TGTGCCAGCAGCTGGGACAGCTATAGCAATCAGCCCCAGCATTTT	CASSWDSYSNQPQHF
TRBV29-1	.	.	TRBJ1-1	TGCAGCGCCGGGGGAGGTGAAGCTTTCTTT	CSAGGGEAFF
TRBV18	.	many	TRBJ2-2	TGTGCCAGCTCACCCTCCCGGGGAGCGAACACCGGGGAGCTGTTTTTT	CASSPSRGANTGELFF
TRBV27	.	.	TRBJ1-2	TGTGCCACCCTGACAGGCTATGGCTACACCTTC	CATLTGYGYTF
TRBV12-3/TRBV12-4	.	.	TRBJ1-1	TGTGCCAGCAGTTTCTTCTCCACTGAAGCTTTCTTT	CASSFFSTEAFF
TRBV19	TRBD1	.	TRBJ2-3	TGTGCCAGTAGTCCCGGGACAGGGGTCACAGATACGCAGTATTTT	CASSPGTGVTDTQYF
TRBV10-3	.	.	TRBJ2-7	TGTGCCATCACTCCTCAGGCAGGGACATCTGTTGGCGAGCAGTACTTC	CAITPQAGTSVGEQYF
TRBV7-2	TRBD2	.	TRBJ2-7	TGTGCCAGCAGCCCCGGACTAGCGGGGGGGCGCCGCGAGCAGTACTTC	CASSPGLAGGRREQYF
TRBV7-9	.	few	TRBJ2-1	TGTGCCAGCAGCTTCGAACGGTATGAGCAGTTCTTC	CASSFERYEQFF
TRBV15	TRBD2	few	TRBJ2-1	TGTGCCACCAGCGGAACTCGTAGCGGGAGGGGAGAGAATGAGCAGTTCTTC	CATSGTRSGRGENEQFF
TRBV5-4	TRBD1	.	TRBJ1-1	TGTGCCAGCAGCTTACAGGGGGTAAACACTGAAGCTTTCTTT	CASSLQGVNTEAFF
TRBV19	.	.	TRBJ1-4	TGTGCCAGTAGTTGGCCGACGGGGGAAAAACTGTTTTTT	CASSWPTGEKLFF
TRBV6-1	.	.	TRBJ2-3	TGTGCCAGCAGTGAACGGGGGTATGGGGTTCCGGATACGCAGTATTTT	CASSERGYGVPDTQYF
TRBV29-1	TRBD1	.	TRBJ1-1	TGCAGCGTTGACAGACAGGGGTGGACCACTGAAGCTTTCTTT	CSVDRQGWTTEAFF
TRBV11-2	.	.	TRBJ1-6	TGTGCCAGCAGCTCCCGAAGACAGGTCTCACAGTCACCCCTCCACTTT	CASSSRRQVSQSPLHF
TRBV3-1/TRBV3-2	.	.	TRBJ1-1	TGTGCCAGCAGCGACGCAGGGGCCCAAGCTTTCTTT	CASSDAGAQAFF
TRBV5-8	.	medium-sized	TRBJ1-6	TGTGCCAGCAGCAGCGGGGGGTTGAATTCACCCCTCCACTTT	CASSSGGLNSPLHF
TRBV27	.	.	TRBJ2-3	TGTGCCAGCAGTGAAAGAGACACAGATACGCAGTATTTT	CASSERDTDTQYF
TRBV7-2	TRBD1	.	TRBJ2-7	TGTGCCAGCAGCTCCCGACTCGGACAGGCCTACGAGCAGTACTTC	CASSSRLGQAYEQYF
TRBV6-2/TRBV6-3	.	.	TRBJ1-5	TGTGCCAGCAGTCCCACAGGGAATCAGCCCCAGCATTTT	CASSPTGNQPQHF
TRBV21-1	.	.	TRBJ2-1	TGTGCCAGCAGTCTAAGGCCGGGACTAGCGGGAGCGCGGCAGTTCTTC	CASSLRPGLAGARQFF
TRBV19	TRBD1	.	TRBJ1-1	TGTGCCAGTAGCCCACAGGGGACGAACACTGAAGCTTTCTTT	CASSPQGTNTEAFF
TRBV5-4	.	.	TRBJ2-1	TGTGCCAGCCACAGGAGCAATGAGCAGTTCTTC	CASHRSNEQFF
TRBV3-1/TRBV3-2	TRBD1	.	TRBJ1-6	TGTGCCAGCAGCCGGCCCTCCCTCGGGACAGGGGATTCACCCCTCCACTTT	CASSRPSLGTGDSPLHF
TRBV4-3	TRBD1	.	TRBJ1-1	TGCGCCAGCAGCCTCATCGGGACAGGGGGAATGAACACTGAAGCTTTCTTT	CASSLIGTGGMNTEAFF
TRBV3-1/TRBV3-2	.	.	TRBJ2-7	TGTGCCAGCAGCCAAGATTTTGGCAGAACAGAGCAGTACTTC	CASSQDFGRTEQYF
TRBV4-3	TRBD2	.	TRBJ2-1	TGCGCCAGCAGCCCCGCGGCGGGGGGGGTCCGTGAGCAGTTCTTC	CASSPAAGGVREQFF
TRBV7-2	.	.	TRBJ2-7	TGTGCCAGCAGCTTTAGCCCAACCTACGAGCAGTACTTC	CASSFSPTYEQYF
TRBV11-3	.	.	TRBJ2-7	TGTGCCAGCAGCCTATTCGAGCAGTACTTC	CASSLFEQYF
TRBV5-1	TRBD1	.	TRBJ1-2	TGCGCCAGCAGCTCGGGACAGGGCAACTATGGCTACACCTTC	CASSSGQGNYGYTF
TRBV4-2	.	many	TRBJ2-7	TGTGCCAGCAGCCAAGGTTCCACAGGGCCCTACGAGCAGTACTTC	CASSQGSTGPYEQYF
TRBV2	.	.	TRBJ1-5	TGTGCCAGCAGTGAAGAAGCAGCAGGCTACAATCAGCCCCAGCATTTT	CASSEEAAGYNQPQHF
TRBV5-1	.	once	TRBJ2-2	TGCGCCAGCAGCTTGGACGCGAACCTGAACACCGGGGAGCTGTTTTTT	CASSLDANLNTGELFF
TRBV5-5	TRBD2	few	TRBJ2-1	TGTGCCAGCAGCTTGTCCTCGCGGGGGGGCAACAATGAGCAGTTCTTC	CASSLSSRGGNNEQFF
TRBV28	.	few	TRBJ2-3	TGTGCCAGCACCAACACAGATACGCAGTATTTT	CASTNTDTQYF
TRBV13	TRBD1	.	TRBJ1-2	TGTGCCAGCAGCCCTGGGGACAGTAACTATGGCTACACCTTC	CASSPGDSNYGYTF
TRBV4-3	.	.	TRBJ1-2	TGCGCCAGCAGCCAAGACAGGGGCCCCTATGGCTACACCTTC	CASSQDRGPYGYTF
TRBV7-2	TRBD1	.	TRBJ2-1	TGTGCCAGCAGCTTAACGCCGGGACAGGTTAGCGAGCAGTTCTTC	CASSLTPGQVSEQFF